The sample holds a few counts of the clone carrying this T cell receptor (beta chain). As yet, its antigen is unknown. This sample stems from a study of blood T cells in healthy people across ages. General study findings and limits: Observed TCR beta diversity per million T cells went down as age went up. This fall followed a roughly linear course with age.

The second PCR ran roughly 6 to 11 cycles with a sample-barcoded 5' primer and J-beta primers. TCRdb re-called the 5' RACE reads through MiXCR, storing one row per CDR3 protein. The sample lists over a million distinct CDR3 sequences, 45% to 70% occurring once. Losses at the gene ends were 6 bases for V and 8 bases for J; bases not matched to a gene: 10. The CDR3 has 13 amino acids. Germline loops: CDR1 SQVTM, CDR2 ANQGSEA. The receptor comes from a man aged 18 to 30 in good health. The rearrangement uses TRBV29-1 and TRBJ2-1, with 7 bases fitting TRBD1. The sequenced sample consisted of blood. The CDR3 DNA is TGCAGCGTGGAATCACAGGGGTGGGATGAGCAGTTCTTC. Protein: CSVESQGWDEQFF.